The clone carrying this T cell receptor beta chain has more than one count but fewer than ten. Its antigen is undetermined. These data belong to a study of post-analysis software for immune sequencing data. Study conclusions and caveats: Controls had significantly higher normalized Chao1 diversity than multiple sclerosis patients. Samples made in the same batch grouped tightly together by F measure. When patients were compared with controls, 5 or 6 TRBV segments were more frequent, TRBV5-6, TRBV5-1 and TRBV20-1 among them.

This CDR3 has 15 amino acids. CDR1 and CDR2 (germline): SGHVS, FQNEAQ. The V gene lost 4 bases and the J gene lost 2 bases, with 15 bases spanning the gap. Unique molecular identifiers tagged the TCR beta cDNA libraries. TCRdb reanalysed the PCR reads using MiXCR and keeps one entry per CDR3 protein. There are approximately 660,000 distinct CDR3 sequences in the sample; 55% to 70% occur only once, and 11% lies in the top ten. The TCR was taken from a girl aged 2 to 10 with multiple sclerosis. The chain is built from TRBV7-8 and TRBJ2-7, with D maybe TRBD1 (7 bases). Specimen: blood. The CDR3 loop is CASSSYRGGPYEQYF. CDR3 DNA sequence: TGTGCCAGCAGCTCATACAGGGGAGGCCCCTACGAGCAGTACTTC.